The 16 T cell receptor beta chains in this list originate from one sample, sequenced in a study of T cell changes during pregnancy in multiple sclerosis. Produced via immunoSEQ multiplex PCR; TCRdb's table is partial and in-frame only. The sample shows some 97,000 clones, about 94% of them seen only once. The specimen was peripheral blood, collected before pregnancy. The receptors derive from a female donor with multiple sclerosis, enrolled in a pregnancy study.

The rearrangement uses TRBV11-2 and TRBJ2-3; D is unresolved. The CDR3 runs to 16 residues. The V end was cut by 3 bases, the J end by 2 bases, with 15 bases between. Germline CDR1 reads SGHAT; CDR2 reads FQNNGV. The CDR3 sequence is CASSFLPAYFTDTQYF. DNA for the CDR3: TGTGCCAGCAGCTTTCTCCCCGCCTATTTCACAGATACGCAGTATTTT. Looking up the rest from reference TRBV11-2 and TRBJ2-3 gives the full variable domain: EAGVAQSPRYKIIEKRQSVAFWCNPISGHATLYWYQQILGQGPKLLIQFQNNGVVDDSQLPKDRFSAERLKGVDSTLKIQPAKLEDSAVYLCASSFLPAYFTDTQYFGPGTRLTVL.

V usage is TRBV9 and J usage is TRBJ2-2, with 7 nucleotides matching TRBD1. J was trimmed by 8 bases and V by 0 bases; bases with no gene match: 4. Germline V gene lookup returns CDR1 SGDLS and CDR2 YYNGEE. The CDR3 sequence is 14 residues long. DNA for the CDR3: TGTGCCAGCAGCGTAGGAGGGGGCGGTGGGGAGCTGTTTTTT. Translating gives CASSVGGGGGELFF.

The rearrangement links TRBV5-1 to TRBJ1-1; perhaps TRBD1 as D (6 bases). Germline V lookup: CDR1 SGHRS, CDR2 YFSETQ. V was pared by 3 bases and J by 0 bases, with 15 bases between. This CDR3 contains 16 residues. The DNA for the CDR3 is TGCGCCAGCAGCTGGCCCCAACAGGGACTGAACACTGAAGCTTTCTTT. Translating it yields CASSWPQQGLNTEAFF. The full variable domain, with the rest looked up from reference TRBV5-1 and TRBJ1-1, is KAGVTQTPRYLIKTRGQQVTLSCSPISGHRSVSWYQQTPGQGLQFLFEYFSETQRNKGNFPGRFSGRQFSNSRSEMNVSTLELGDSALYLCASSWPQQGLNTEAFFGQGTRLTVV.

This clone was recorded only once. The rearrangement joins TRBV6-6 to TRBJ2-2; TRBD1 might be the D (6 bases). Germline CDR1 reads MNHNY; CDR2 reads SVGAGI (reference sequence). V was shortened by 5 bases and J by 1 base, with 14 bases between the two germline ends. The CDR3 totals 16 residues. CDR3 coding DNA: TGTGCCAGCAGTCAGACAGGCGATTTGAACACCGGGGAGCTGTTTTTT. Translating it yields CASSQTGDLNTGELFF.

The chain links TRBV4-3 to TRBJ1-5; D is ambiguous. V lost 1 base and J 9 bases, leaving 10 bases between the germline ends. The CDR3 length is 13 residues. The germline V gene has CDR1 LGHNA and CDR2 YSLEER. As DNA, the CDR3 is TGCGCCAGCAGCCAAGGGTACGGAGGGCCCCAGCATTTT. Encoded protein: CASSQGYGGPQHF.

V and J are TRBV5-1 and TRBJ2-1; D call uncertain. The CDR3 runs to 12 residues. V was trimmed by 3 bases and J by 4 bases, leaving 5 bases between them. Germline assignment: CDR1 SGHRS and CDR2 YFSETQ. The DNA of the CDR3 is TGCGCCAGCAGCTATACATACAATGAGCAGTTCTTC. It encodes CASSYTYNEQFF.

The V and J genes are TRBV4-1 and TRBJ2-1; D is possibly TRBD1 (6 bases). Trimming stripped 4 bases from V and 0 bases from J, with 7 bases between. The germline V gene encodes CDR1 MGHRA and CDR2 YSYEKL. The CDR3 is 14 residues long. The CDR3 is CASSPRGSYNEQFF. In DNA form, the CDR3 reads TGCGCCAGCAGCCCCAGGGGCTCCTACAATGAGCAGTTCTTC.

CDR3 sequence reads: CASSIWDRDNEQFF. The CDR3 coding sequence is TGTGCCAGTAGTATATGGGACAGAGACAATGAGCAGTTCTTC. This chain links TRBV19 with TRBJ2-1; 7 nucleotides line up with TRBD1. After removal of 2 bases from V and 5 bases from J, the junction contained 3 bases not matched to a gene. Germline V lookup: CDR1 LNHDA, CDR2 SQIVND (reference sequence). This CDR3 has 14 residues.

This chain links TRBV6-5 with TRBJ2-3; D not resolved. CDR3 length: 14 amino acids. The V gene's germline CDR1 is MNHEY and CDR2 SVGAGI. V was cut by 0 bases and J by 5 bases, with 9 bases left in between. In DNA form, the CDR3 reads TGTGCCAGCAGTTACTCCCAGGCCAAAGATACGCAGTATTTT. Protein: CASSYSQAKDTQYF.

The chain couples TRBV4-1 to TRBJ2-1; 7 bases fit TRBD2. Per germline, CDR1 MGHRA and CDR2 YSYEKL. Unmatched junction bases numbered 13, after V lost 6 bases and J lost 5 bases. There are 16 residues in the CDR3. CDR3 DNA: TGCGCCAGCAGTCCTTATCTACTAGCGCCCCACAATGAGCAGTTCTTC. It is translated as CASSPYLLAPHNEQFF.

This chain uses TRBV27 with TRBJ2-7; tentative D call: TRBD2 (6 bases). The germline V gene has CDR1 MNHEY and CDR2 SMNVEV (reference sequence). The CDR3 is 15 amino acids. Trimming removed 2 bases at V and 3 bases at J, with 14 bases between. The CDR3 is CASSLAGTRNYEQYF. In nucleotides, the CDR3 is TGTGCCAGCAGTTTAGCCGGGACTCGGAACTACGAGCAGTACTTC.

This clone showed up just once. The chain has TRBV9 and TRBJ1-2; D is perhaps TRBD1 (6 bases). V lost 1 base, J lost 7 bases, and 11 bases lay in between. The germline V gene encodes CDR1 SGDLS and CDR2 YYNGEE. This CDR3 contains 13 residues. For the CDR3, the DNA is TGTGCCAGCAGCGTATCAGGGGATAGTGGCTACACCTTC. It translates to CASSVSGDSGYTF.

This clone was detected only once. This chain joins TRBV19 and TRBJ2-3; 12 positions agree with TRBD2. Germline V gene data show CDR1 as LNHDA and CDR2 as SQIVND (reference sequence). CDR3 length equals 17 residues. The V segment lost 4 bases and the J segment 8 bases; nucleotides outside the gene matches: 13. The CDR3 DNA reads TGTGCCAGTAGTACACGGACTAGCGGGATGGGACATCGTACGCAGTATTTT. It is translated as CASSTRTSGMGHRTQYF. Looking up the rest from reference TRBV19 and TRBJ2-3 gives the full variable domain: DGGITQSPKYLFRKEGQNVTLSCEQNLNHDAMYWYRQDPGQGLRLIYYSQIVNDFQKGDIAEGYSVSREKKESFPLTVTSAQKNPTAFYLCASSTRTSGMGHRTQYFGPGTRLTVL.

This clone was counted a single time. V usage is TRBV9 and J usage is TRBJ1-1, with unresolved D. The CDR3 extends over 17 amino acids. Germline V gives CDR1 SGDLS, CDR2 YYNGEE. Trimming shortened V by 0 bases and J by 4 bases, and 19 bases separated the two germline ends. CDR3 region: CASSVGANIGVGTEAFF. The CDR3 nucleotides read TGTGCCAGCAGCGTAGGGGCTAATATCGGCGTGGGCACTGAAGCTTTCTTT.

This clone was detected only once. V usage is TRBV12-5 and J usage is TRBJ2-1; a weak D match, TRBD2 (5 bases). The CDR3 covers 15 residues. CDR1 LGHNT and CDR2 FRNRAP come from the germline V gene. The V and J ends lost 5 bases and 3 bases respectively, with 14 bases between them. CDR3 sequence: CASGPGISNYNEQFF. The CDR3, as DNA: TGTGCTAGTGGTCCCGGGATTTCAAACTACAATGAGCAGTTCTTC.

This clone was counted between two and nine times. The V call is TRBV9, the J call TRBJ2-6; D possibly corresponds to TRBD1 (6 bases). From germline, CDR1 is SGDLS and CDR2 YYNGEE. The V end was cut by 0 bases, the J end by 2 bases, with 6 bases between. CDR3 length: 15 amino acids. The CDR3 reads CASSVDRAGANVLTF. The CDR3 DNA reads TGTGCCAGCAGCGTAGACAGGGCTGGGGCCAACGTCCTGACTTTC.